These 9 T cell receptor beta chains were all obtained from the same sample, sequenced in a study of PD-1 blockade in classical Hodgkin lymphoma. Assay: immunoSEQ multiplex PCR; the TCRdb copy retains only in-frame clones and omits some. Of 100,000 or so clones in the sample, about 92% were seen once. The time point: cycle 4 day 1 (C4D1), after about 6 weeks of nivolumab. Every patient relapsed after autologous stem cell transplantation, and brentuximab vedotin exposure varied. Sample: peripheral blood mononuclear cells (PBMCs), taken before the fourth cycle of nivolumab. The receptors derive from a human donor with classical Hodgkin lymphoma.

The chain combines TRBV28 with TRBJ1-1; D not certain. The ends were cut back, 2 bases at V and 0 bases at J, with 4 bases in the middle. Germline CDR1 is MDHEN and CDR2 is SYDVKM. The CDR3 loop spans 13 amino acids. CDR3 region: CASSLNMNTEAFF. In DNA form, the CDR3 reads TGTGCCAGCAGTTTAAACATGAACACTGAAGCTTTCTTT. Filled out from reference TRBV28 and TRBJ1-1, the complete variable domain reads DVKVTQSSRYLVKRTGEKVFLECVQDMDHENMFWYRQDPGLGLRLIYFSYDVKMKEKGDIPEGYSVSREKKERFSLILESASTNQTSMYLCASSLNMNTEAFFGQGTRLTVV.

CDR3 DNA sequence: TGTGCCAGCAGGTACCCGGGCCCAGGGGGGGAGAACACCGGGGAGCTGTTTTTT. Translating it yields CASRYPGPGGENTGELFF. The V gene is TRBV6-7, the J gene TRBJ2-2; D tentatively reads TRBD1 or TRBD2 (7 bases each). TRBV6-7 is filed as an ORF, its function uncertain. Trimming left V 6 bases short and J 1 base short, with 21 bases between. The CDR3 is made up of 18 amino acids.

This clone has only a few counts. The rearrangement links TRBV4-1 to TRBJ1-1; D is unresolved. V was cut by 2 bases and J by 1 base, with 11 bases left in between. There are 15 residues in the CDR3. Germline V gene data show CDR1 as MGHRA and CDR2 as YSYEKL. This CDR3 is CASSQQGGRNTEAFF. CDR3 DNA sequence: TGCGCCAGCAGCCAACAAGGTGGGAGGAACACTGAAGCTTTCTTT.

The rearrangement links TRBV5-1 to TRBJ2-5; unclear D gene. The CDR3 totals 15 residues. Germline values: CDR1 SGHRS, CDR2 YFSETQ. V lost 0 bases, J lost 5 bases, and 14 bases lay in between. The CDR3 DNA follows: TGCGCCAGCAGCTTGGAGGGCAGGTATCGGGAGACCCAGTACTTC. It encodes CASSLEGRYRETQYF.

CDR3 coding DNA: TGTGCCTGGAGTGTAGACAGGGACACTGAAGCTTTCTTT. Translation gives CAWSVDRDTEAFF. The chain is built from TRBV30 and TRBJ1-1; 7 positions match TRBD1. The J segment lost 3 bases and the V segment lost 0 bases, leaving 1 base of the junction unmatched. Germline-derived CDR1 and CDR2 are GTSNPN and SVGIG (reference sequence). There are 13 residues in the CDR3.

V usage is TRBV10-1 and J usage is TRBJ2-6; tentatively, D is TRBD2 (5 bases). V was cut by 0 bases and J by 3 bases, with 9 bases left in between. CDR3 length: 16 amino acids. Per germline, CDR1 WNHNN and CDR2 SYGVQD (reference sequence). In DNA form, the CDR3 reads TGCGCCAGCAGTGAGTCCGGGGTCCTTGGGGCCAACGTCCTGACTTTC. Translation gives CASSESGVLGANVLTF.

This chain links TRBV7-2 with TRBJ2-3; D is perhaps TRBD1 (5 bases). The V end lost 5 bases, the J end lost 2 bases, and 17 bases lay between the germline ends. This CDR3 has 16 residues. CDR1 SGHTA and CDR2 FQGNSA come from the germline V gene. Here the CDR3 DNA reads TGTGCCAGCAGCCCAAGGCAGGGTTGGATCACAGATACGCAGTATTTT. Encoded protein: CASSPRQGWITDTQYF.

The V call is TRBV6-1, the J call TRBJ1-5; D remains ambiguous. Germline V lookup: CDR1 MNHNS, CDR2 SASEGT. The V end lost 3 bases, the J end lost 4 bases, and 7 bases lay between the germline ends. The CDR3 sequence is 13 residues long. This CDR3 reads CASSDERNQPQHF. The CDR3 DNA reads as TGTGCCAGCAGTGATGAGCGGAATCAGCCCCAGCATTTT.

The chain couples TRBV19 to TRBJ1-2; D gene ambiguous. V lost 5 bases and J 8 bases, leaving 15 bases between the germline ends. The CDR3 totals 13 residues. Germline CDR1 is LNHDA and CDR2 is SQIVND (reference sequence). The CDR3 DNA reads TGTGCCAGTAGTGATTACACAGTGGGAGGCTACACCTTC. Its protein product is CASSDYTVGGYTF. The whole variable domain, remainder taken from reference TRBV19 and TRBJ1-2, is DGGITQSPKYLFRKEGQNVTLSCEQNLNHDAMYWYRQDPGQGLRLIYYSQIVNDFQKGDIAEGYSVSREKKESFPLTVTSAQKNPTAFYLCASSDYTVGGYTFGSGTRLTVV.